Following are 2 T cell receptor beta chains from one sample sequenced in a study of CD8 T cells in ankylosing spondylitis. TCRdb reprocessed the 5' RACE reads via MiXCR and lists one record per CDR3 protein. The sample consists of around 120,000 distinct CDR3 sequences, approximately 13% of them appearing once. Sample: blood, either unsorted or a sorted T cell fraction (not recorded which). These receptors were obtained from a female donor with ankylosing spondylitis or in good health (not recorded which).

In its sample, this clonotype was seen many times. CDR3 in amino acids: CASSLLSFQETQYF. For the CDR3, the DNA is TGCGCCAGCAGCTTGTTGAGTTTCCAAGAGACCCAGTACTTC. The chain links TRBV5-1 to TRBJ2-5; D is uncertain. The germline V and J ends were trimmed by 1 base and 1 base, with 8 bases remaining between them. The CDR3 is 14 amino acids. CDR1 SGHRS and CDR2 YFSETQ come from the germline V gene.

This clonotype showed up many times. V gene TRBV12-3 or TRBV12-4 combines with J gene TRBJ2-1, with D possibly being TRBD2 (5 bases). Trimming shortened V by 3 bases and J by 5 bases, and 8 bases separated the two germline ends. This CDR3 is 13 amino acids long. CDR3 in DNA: TGTGCCAGCAGTTTCAGCGGAAACAATGAGCAGTTCTTC. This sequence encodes CASSFSGNNEQFF.